Listed below are T cell receptor beta chains from one sample, sequenced in a study of blood T cells in healthy people across ages. MiXCR was run by TCRdb on the 5' RACE reads, yielding one entry per CDR3 protein. Here the sample spans about 1 million distinct CDR3 sequences, 40% to 45% being singletons. Sequencing was performed on blood. The origin of the receptors is a woman aged 55 to 70 in good health. Both conserved end residues are part of each CDR3. Each record gives: V gene, J gene, clone size, D gene, CDR3 protein, CDR3 DNA. D genes are given only for firm matches. Where a row states a size, it is once, few, many or the class of an expanded clone; other rows omit it.

TRBV6-5	TRBJ2-1	few	TRBD1	CASSLDRAPYNEQFF	TGTGCCAGCAGTTTGGACAGGGCACCCTACAATGAGCAGTTCTTC
TRBV7-9	TRBJ2-1	few	-	CASSPTGQQPSHEQFF	TGTGCCAGCAGCCCGACTGGGCAACAACCTAGTCATGAGCAGTTCTTC
TRBV5-1	TRBJ2-7	few	-	CASSFDRPYEQYF	TGCGCCAGCAGCTTCGACAGACCCTACGAGCAGTACTTC
TRBV6-5	TRBJ2-7	-	-	CASSYSHRLGYEQYF	TGTGCCAGCAGTTACTCTCACAGGTTGGGCTACGAGCAGTACTTC
TRBV3-1	TRBJ2-1	-	-	CASSPRVGINEQFF	TGTGCCAGCAGCCCCCGGGTAGGGATAAATGAGCAGTTCTTC
TRBV9	TRBJ2-1	once	-	CASSEAVAGNNEQFF	TGTGCCAGCAGCGAGGCGGTGGCAGGGAACAATGAGCAGTTCTTC
TRBV6-4	TRBJ2-5	-	-	CASSQGIWETQYF	TGTGCCAGCAGCCAAGGAATTTGGGAGACCCAGTACTTC
TRBV10-1	TRBJ2-7	few	-	CASTPVGRGCYEQYF	TGCGCCAGCACCCCGGTTGGCAGGGGTTGTTACGAGCAGTACTTC
TRBV18	TRBJ2-3	-	-	CASSPGTGPNTDTQYF	TGTGCCAGCTCACCCGGGACGGGACCGAACACAGATACGCAGTATTTT
TRBV3-1	TRBJ2-5	once	-	CASSQERSVGETQYF	TGTGCCAGCAGCCAAGAGAGGTCGGTCGGGGAGACCCAGTACTTC
TRBV5-4	TRBJ2-7	-	-	CANSLKGLNYEQYF	TGTGCCAACAGCTTGAAGGGACTGAACTACGAGCAGTACTTC
TRBV10-3	TRBJ2-1	-	-	CAISEKGSNEQFF	TGTGCCATCAGTGAAAAGGGGAGCAATGAGCAGTTCTTC
TRBV27	TRBJ2-7	once	-	CASSLSWGAISREQYF	TGTGCCAGCAGTTTATCGTGGGGGGCTATTTCTCGCGAGCAGTACTTC
TRBV3-1	TRBJ2-7	-	-	CASSQEGAFGEQYF	TGTGCCAGCAGCCAAGAGGGGGCTTTTGGCGAGCAGTACTTC
TRBV5-1	TRBJ2-5	many	-	CASSTNSDGLQETQYF	TGCGCCAGCAGCACAAACTCGGACGGGCTCCAAGAGACCCAGTACTTC
TRBV5-1	TRBJ1-2	-	-	CASSPLGATSGYTF	TGCGCCAGCAGCCCCCTCGGGGCCACGTCTGGCTACACCTTC
TRBV15	TRBJ2-7	-	-	CATSPVFGEQYF	TGTGCCACCAGCCCGGTTTTTGGCGAGCAGTACTTC
TRBV20-1	TRBJ2-1	-	TRBD2	CSARNSGRRRHNEQFF	TGCAGTGCTAGGAATAGCGGGAGACGCCGGCACAATGAGCAGTTCTTC
TRBV20-1	TRBJ1-2	-	TRBD1	CSAGTGGLNGYTF	TGCAGTGCGGGGACAGGGGGCTTAAATGGCTACACCTTC
TRBV27	TRBJ2-2	-	-	CASSLSFGAGTGELFF	TGTGCCAGCAGTCTCTCATTTGGCGCAGGAACCGGGGAGCTGTTTTTT
TRBV20-1	TRBJ2-7	-	-	CSARGLGGSYEQYF	TGCAGTGCTAGAGGATTGGGCGGGTCATACGAGCAGTACTTC
TRBV3-1	TRBJ2-1	few	-	CASSQADLENEQFF	TGTGCCAGCAGCCAAGCAGATTTAGAAAATGAGCAGTTCTTC
TRBV6-5	TRBJ2-7	few	TRBD1	CASSWRQGRDYEQYF	TGTGCCAGCAGTTGGAGACAGGGGCGGGACTACGAGCAGTACTTC
TRBV11-2	TRBJ2-1	few	TRBD2	CASSLGAGGRNNEQFF	TGTGCCAGCAGCTTAGGAGCGGGAGGTCGTAACAATGAGCAGTTCTTC
TRBV6-5	TRBJ1-2	few	-	CASSYGGRSYGYTF	TGTGCCAGCAGTTACGGGGGACGGAGCTATGGCTACACCTTC
TRBV9	TRBJ2-5	-	-	CASSPRLDLQETQYF	TGTGCCAGCAGCCCGAGACTAGACCTACAAGAGACCCAGTACTTC
TRBV7-9	TRBJ2-1	-	-	CASSSGPNRYNEQFF	TGTGCCAGCAGCTCCGGACCGAACCGCTACAATGAGCAGTTCTTC
TRBV20-1	TRBJ2-5	-	TRBD2	CSARDPLASGVQETQYF	TGCAGTGCTAGAGATCCTTTAGCTAGCGGGGTGCAAGAGACCCAGTACTTC
TRBV12-3/TRBV12-4	TRBJ2-1	-	TRBD2	CASRRLAEGYNEQFF	TGTGCCAGCAGGAGACTAGCGGAGGGATACAATGAGCAGTTCTTC
TRBV4-2	TRBJ2-7	few	TRBD2	CASSQDPGLAGVYEQYF	TGTGCCAGCAGCCAAGATCCCGGACTAGCGGGAGTCTACGAGCAGTACTTC
TRBV10-3	TRBJ1-5	-	-	CAISALGQDSNQPQHF	TGTGCCATCAGTGCTCTTGGGCAGGATAGCAATCAGCCCCAGCATTTT
TRBV27	TRBJ2-7	-	TRBD1	CASSLTTGTGREQYF	TGTGCCAGCAGTCTAACGACCGGGACAGGGCGCGAGCAGTACTTC
TRBV27	TRBJ1-5	few	TRBD1	CASSPDRGRNQPQHF	TGTGCCAGCAGTCCTGACAGGGGGCGGAATCAGCCCCAGCATTTT
TRBV24-1	TRBJ2-3	-	TRBD2	CATSGTSGEAPNTQYF	TGTGCCACCAGTGGAACTAGCGGGGAAGCCCCCAATACGCAGTATTTT
TRBV18	TRBJ2-1	few	TRBD2	CASSPGTRGDEQFF	TGTGCCAGCTCACCCGGGACTAGGGGCGATGAGCAGTTCTTC
TRBV9	TRBJ2-6	-	TRBD1	CASSVLQGAGANVLTF	TGTGCCAGCAGCGTGCTACAGGGGGCTGGGGCCAACGTCCTGACTTTC
TRBV27	TRBJ2-7	-	TRBD1	CASSARDRSLEQYF	TGCGCCAGCAGTGCCCGGGACAGGAGTCTCGAGCAGTACTTC
TRBV28	TRBJ2-2	-	-	CASSFTGDTGELFF	TGTGCCAGCAGTTTTACAGGAGACACCGGGGAGCTGTTTTTT
TRBV27	TRBJ2-6	few	-	CASSSNMPSGANVLTF	TGTGCCAGCAGTTCAAACATGCCCTCTGGGGCCAACGTCCTGACTTTC
TRBV29-1	TRBJ2-4	many	-	CSVRKGGIGNIQYF	TGCAGCGTAAGGAAAGGGGGTATTGGAAACATTCAGTACTTC
TRBV6-2/TRBV6-3	TRBJ2-6	-	-	CAVHRVFGANVLTF	TGTGCCGTCCACAGGGTTTTTGGGGCCAACGTCCTGACTTTC
TRBV10-3	TRBJ2-1	-	-	CAIRPQGSYNEQFF	TGTGCCATCAGACCCCAGGGGTCCTACAATGAGCAGTTCTTC
TRBV27	TRBJ1-5	-	TRBD1	CASSLAGTGADQPQHF	TGTGCCAGCAGTTTAGCCGGGACAGGGGCCGATCAGCCCCAGCATTTT
TRBV5-1	TRBJ2-1	-	TRBD2	CASSSAPGLAGNEQFF	TGCGCCAGCAGCTCCGCTCCAGGACTAGCGGGGAATGAGCAGTTCTTC
TRBV15	TRBJ2-1	-	TRBD2	CATSRDRTSGRPYNEQFF	TGTGCCACCAGCAGAGATAGGACTAGCGGGAGACCCTACAATGAGCAGTTCTTC
TRBV5-6	TRBJ2-1	-	TRBD1	CASSLGQGPTLEQFF	TGTGCCAGCAGCTTGGGACAGGGCCCCACTCTTGAGCAGTTCTTC
TRBV6-1	TRBJ1-5	-	-	CASSEAGGDQPQHF	TGTGCCAGCAGTGAAGCGGGAGGGGACCAGCCCCAGCATTTT
TRBV2	TRBJ2-7	-	TRBD2	CASSALAGGFGDEQYF	TGTGCCAGCAGCGCACTAGCGGGAGGCTTCGGGGACGAGCAGTACTTC
TRBV10-3	TRBJ2-7	-	-	CAISDRAGPYEQYF	TGTGCCATCAGTGATAGAGCAGGGCCCTACGAGCAGTACTTC
TRBV20-1	TRBJ2-4	many	TRBD1	CSATDRDWALAKNIQYF	TGCAGTGCTACGGACAGGGATTGGGCTCTAGCCAAAAACATTCAGTACTTC
TRBV12-3/TRBV12-4	TRBJ2-1	-	TRBD2	CASSGLARYNEQFF	TGTGCCAGCAGCGGACTAGCGCGGTACAATGAGCAGTTCTTC
TRBV20-1	TRBJ2-1	-	-	CSARIGRGDEQFF	TGCAGTGCTAGGATAGGCCGAGGCGATGAGCAGTTTTTC